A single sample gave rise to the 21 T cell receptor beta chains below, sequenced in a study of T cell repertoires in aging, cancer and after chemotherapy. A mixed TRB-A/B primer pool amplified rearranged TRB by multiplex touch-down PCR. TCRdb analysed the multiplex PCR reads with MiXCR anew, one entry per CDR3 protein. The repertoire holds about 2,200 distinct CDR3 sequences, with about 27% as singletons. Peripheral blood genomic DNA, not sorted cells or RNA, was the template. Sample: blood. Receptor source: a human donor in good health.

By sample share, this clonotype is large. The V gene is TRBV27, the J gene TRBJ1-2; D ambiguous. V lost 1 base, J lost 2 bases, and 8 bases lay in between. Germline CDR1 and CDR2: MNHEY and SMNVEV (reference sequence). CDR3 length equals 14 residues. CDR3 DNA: TGTGCCAGCAGTTTATTTGGTCCGAACTATGGCTACACCTTC. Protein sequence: CASSLFGPNYGYTF.

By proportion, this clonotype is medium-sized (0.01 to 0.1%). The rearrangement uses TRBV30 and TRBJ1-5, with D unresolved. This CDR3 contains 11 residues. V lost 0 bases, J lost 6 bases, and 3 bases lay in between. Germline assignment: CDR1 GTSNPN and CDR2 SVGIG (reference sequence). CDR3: CAWSVGQPQHF. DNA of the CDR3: TGTGCCTGGAGTGTAGGTCAGCCCCAGCATTTT.

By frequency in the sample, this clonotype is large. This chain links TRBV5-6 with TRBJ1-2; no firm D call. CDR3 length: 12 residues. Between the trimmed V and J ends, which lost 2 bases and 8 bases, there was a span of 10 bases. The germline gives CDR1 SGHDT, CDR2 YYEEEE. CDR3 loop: CASSFRLGGYTF. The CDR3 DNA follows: TGTGCCAGCAGCTTCCGCTTGGGGGGCTACACCTTC.

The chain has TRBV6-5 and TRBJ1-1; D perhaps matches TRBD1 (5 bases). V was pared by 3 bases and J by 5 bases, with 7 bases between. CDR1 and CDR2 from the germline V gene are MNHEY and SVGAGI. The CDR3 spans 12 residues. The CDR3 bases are TGTGCCAGCAGTTATTGGGGGACTGAAGCTTTCTTT. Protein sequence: CASSYWGTEAFF.

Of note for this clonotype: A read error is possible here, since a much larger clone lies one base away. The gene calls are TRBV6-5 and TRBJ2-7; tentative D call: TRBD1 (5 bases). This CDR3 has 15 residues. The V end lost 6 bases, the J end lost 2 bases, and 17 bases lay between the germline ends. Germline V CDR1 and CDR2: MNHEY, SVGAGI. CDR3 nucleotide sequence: TGTGCCAGCAGCTCAGAGACAGTTCAAACCTACGAGCAGTACTTC. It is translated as CASSSETVQTYEQYF.

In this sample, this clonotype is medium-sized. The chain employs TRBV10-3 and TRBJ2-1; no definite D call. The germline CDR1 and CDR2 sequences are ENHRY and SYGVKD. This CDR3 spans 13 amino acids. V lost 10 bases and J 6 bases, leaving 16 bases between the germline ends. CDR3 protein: CATSPVGGNEQFF. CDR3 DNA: TGTGCCACCTCCCCCGTGGGTGGCAATGAGCAGTTCTTC.

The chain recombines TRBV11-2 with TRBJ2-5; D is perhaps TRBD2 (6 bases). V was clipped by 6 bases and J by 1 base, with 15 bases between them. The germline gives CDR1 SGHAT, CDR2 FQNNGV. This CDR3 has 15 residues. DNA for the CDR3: TGTGCCAGCAGTCCACCCGGACTACCCCAAGAGACCCAGTACTTC. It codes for CASSPPGLPQETQYF.

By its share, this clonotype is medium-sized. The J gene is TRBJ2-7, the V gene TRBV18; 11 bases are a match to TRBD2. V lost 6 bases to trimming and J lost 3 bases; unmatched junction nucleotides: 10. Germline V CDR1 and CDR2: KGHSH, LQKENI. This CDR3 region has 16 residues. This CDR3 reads CASSPTTSGGFYEQYF. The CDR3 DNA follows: TGTGCCAGCTCCCCAACTACTAGCGGGGGTTTCTACGAGCAGTACTTC.

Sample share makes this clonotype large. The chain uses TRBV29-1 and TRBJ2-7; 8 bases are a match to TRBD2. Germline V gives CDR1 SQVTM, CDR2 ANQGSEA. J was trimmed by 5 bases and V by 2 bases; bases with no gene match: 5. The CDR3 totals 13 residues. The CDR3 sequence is CSVELAGGHEQYF. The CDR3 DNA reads TGCAGCGTTGAACTCGCGGGAGGCCACGAGCAGTACTTC.

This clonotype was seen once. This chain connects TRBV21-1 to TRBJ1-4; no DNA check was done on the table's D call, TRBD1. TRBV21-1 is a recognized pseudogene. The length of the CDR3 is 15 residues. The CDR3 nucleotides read TGTGCCAGCATCCTACTGGCAGGGGAAGTTGAAAAACTGTTTTTT. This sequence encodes CASILLAGEVEKLFF.

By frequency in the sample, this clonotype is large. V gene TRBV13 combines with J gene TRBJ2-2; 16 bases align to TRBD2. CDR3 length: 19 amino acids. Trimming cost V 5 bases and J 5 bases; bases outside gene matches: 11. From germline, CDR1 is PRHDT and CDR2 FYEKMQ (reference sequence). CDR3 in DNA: TGTGCCAGCAGCCCGGGACTAGCGGGGGGGCCTCGGAGGACCGGGGAGCTGTTTTTT. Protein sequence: CASSPGLAGGPRRTGELFF. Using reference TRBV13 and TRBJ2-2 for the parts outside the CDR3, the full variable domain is AAGVIQSPRHLIKEKRETATLKCYPIPRHDTVYWYQQGPGQDPQFLISFYEKMQSDKGSIPDRFSAQQFSDYHSELNMSSLELGDSALYFCASSPGLAGGPRRTGELFFGEGSRLTVL.

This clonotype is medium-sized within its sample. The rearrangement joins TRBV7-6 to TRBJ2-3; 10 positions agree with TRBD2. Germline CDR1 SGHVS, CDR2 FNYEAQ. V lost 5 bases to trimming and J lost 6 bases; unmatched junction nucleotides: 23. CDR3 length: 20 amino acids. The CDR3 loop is CASSTTGGSTLLAGADTQYF. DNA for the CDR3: TGTGCCAGCAGCACCACGGGGGGGTCCACCCTCCTAGCGGGGGCCGATACGCAGTATTTT.

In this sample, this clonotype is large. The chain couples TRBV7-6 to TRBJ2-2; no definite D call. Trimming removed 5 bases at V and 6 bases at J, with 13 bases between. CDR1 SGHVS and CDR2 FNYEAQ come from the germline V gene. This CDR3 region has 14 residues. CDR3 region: CASSPQVGAGELFF. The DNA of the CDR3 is TGTGCCAGCAGCCCGCAAGTTGGGGCCGGGGAGCTGTTTTTT. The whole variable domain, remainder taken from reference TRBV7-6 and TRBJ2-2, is GAGVSQSPRYKVTKRGQDVALRCDPISGHVSLYWYRQALGQGPEFLTYFNYEAQQDKSGLPNDRFSAERPEGSISTLTIQRTEQRDSAMYRCASSPQVGAGELFFGEGSRLTVL.

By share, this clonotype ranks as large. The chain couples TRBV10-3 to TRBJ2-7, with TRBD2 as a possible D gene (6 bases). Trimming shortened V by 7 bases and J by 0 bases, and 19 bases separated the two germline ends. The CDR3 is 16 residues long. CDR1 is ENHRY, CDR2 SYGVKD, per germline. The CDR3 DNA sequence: TGTGCCATCACTGAACGTCCGGGGGTCAACTCCTACGAGCAGTACTTC. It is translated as CAITERPGVNSYEQYF.

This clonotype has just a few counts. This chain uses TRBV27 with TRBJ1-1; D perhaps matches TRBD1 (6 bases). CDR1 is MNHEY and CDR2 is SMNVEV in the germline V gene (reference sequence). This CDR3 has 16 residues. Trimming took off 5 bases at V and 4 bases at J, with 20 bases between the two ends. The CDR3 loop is CASSDRDNPWGTEAFF. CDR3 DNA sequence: TGTGCCAGCAGTGACCGGGACAACCCATGGGGCACTGAAGCTTTCTTT.

This CDR3 is CASSLGALSTGELFF. CDR3 DNA: TGCGCCAGCAGCCTCGGGGCTTTGTCCACCGGGGAGCTGTTTTTT. The chain has TRBV5-1 and TRBJ2-2; the D gene could be TRBD1 or TRBD2 (5 bases each). This CDR3 contains 15 residues. V dropped 4 bases and J dropped 4 bases, with 14 bases sitting between them. Germline V CDR1 and CDR2: SGHRS, YFSETQ.

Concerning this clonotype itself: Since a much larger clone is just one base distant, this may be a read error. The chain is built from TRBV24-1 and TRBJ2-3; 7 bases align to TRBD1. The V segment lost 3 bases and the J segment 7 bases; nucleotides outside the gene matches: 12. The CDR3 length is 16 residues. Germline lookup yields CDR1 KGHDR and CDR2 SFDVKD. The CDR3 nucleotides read TGTGCCACCAGTGATAAATTCGACAGGGTAACATATACGCAGTATTTT. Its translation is CATSDKFDRVTYTQYF.

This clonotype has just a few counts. CDR3 coding DNA: TGTGCCAGCAGCTACGTGGGGGGGCGGCCAGAGACCCAGTACTTC. Amino acids: CASSYVGGRPETQYF. The chain is built from TRBV7-2 and TRBJ2-5; D is perhaps TRBD2 (7 bases). The V gene's germline CDR1 is SGHTA and CDR2 FQGNSA. Deletions cut 4 bases from V and 4 bases from J, with 16 bases between. The CDR3 has 15 amino acids.

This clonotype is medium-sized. For the CDR3, the DNA is TGTGCCAGCAGTCCCGGGATCTCCTATGGCTACACCTTC. The encoded protein is CASSPGISYGYTF. The genes are TRBV6-5 and TRBJ1-2; D is unresolved. Trimming left V 5 bases short and J 4 bases short, with 11 bases between. The germline V gene encodes CDR1 MNHEY and CDR2 SVGAGI. The CDR3 consists of 13 residues.

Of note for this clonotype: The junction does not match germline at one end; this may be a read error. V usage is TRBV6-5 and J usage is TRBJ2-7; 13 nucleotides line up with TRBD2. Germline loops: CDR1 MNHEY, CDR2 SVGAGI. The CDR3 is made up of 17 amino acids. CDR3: CASSGPGLAGYIREQYF. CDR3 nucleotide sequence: TGCGCCAGCAGTGGTCCGGGACTAGCGGGGTACATCAGGGAGCAGTACTTC.

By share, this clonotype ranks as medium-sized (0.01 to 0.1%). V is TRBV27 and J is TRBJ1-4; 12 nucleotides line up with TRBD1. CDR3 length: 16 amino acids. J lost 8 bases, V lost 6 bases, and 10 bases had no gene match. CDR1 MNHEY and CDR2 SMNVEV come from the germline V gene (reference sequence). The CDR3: CASSRDRDRGHEKLFF. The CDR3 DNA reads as TGTGCCAGCAGCAGAGATAGGGACAGGGGGCACGAAAAACTGTTTTTT.